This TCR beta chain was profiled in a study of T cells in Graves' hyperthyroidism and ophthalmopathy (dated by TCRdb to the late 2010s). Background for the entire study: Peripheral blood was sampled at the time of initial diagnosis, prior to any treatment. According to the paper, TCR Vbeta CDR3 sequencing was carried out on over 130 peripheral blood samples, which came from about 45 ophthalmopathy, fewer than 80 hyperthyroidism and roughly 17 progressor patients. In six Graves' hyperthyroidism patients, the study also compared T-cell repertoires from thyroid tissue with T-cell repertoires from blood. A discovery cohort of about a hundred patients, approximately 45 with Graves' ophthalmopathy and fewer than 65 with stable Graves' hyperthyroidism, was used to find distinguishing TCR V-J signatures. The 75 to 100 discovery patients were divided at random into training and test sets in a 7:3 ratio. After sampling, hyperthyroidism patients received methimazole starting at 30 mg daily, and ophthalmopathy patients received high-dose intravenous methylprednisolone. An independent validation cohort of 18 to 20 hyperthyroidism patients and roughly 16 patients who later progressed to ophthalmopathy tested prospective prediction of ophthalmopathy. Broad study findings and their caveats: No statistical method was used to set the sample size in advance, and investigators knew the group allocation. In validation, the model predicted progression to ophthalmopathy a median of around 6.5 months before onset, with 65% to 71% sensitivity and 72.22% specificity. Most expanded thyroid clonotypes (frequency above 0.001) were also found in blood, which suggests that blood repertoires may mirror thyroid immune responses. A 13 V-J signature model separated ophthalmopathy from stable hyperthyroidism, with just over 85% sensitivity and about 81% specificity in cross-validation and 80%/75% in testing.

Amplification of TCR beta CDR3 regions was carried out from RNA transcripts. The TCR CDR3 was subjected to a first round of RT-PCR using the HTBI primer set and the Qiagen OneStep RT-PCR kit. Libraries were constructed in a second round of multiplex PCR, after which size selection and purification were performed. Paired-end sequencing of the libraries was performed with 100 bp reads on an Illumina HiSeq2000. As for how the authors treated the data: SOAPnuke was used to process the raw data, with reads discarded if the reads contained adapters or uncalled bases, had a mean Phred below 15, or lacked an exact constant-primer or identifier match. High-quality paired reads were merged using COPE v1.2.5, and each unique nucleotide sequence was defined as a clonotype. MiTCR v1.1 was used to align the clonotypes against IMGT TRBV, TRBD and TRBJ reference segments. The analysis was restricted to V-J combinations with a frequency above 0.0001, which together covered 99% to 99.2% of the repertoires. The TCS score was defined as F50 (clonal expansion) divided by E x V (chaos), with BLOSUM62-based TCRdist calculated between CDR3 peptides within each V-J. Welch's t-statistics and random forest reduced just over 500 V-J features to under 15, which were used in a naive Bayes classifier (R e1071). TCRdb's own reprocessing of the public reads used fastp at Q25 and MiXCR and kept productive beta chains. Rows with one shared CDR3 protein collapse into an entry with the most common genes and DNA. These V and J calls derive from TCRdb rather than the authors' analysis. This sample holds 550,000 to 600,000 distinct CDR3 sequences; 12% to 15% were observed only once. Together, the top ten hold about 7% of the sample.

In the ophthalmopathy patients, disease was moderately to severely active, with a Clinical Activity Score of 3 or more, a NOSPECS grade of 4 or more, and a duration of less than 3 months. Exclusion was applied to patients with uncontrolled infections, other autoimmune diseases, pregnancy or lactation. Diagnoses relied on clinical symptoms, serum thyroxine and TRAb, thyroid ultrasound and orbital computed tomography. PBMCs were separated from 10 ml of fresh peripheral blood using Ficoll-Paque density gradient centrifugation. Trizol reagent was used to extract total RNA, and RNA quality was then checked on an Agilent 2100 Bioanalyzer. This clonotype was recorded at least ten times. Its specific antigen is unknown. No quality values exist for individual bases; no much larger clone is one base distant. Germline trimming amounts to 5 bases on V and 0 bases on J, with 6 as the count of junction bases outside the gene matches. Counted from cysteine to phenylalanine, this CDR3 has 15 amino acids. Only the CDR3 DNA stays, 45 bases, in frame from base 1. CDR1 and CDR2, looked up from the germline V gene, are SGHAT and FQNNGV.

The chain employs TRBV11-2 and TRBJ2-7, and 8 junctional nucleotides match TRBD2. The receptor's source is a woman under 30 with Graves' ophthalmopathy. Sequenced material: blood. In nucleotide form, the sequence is TGTGCCAGCAGCATTAGCGGGACTTACTCCTACGAGCAGTACTTC. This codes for CASSISGTYSYEQYF.